The entry that follows covers one TCR beta chain sequence. Data came from immunoSEQ multiplex PCR; TCRdb stores just in-frame clones and leaves some out. Of about 72,000 clones in the sample, more than 75% are singletons; the top ten hold 15%. This specimen comes from a study of PD-L1 blockade in urothelial cancer. Study as a whole: Anywhere from 0 to 3 prior chemotherapy regimens had been received by patients.

V lost 5 bases and J lost 7; bases outside the gene matches: 16. Germline V lookup: CDR1 SEHNR, CDR2 FQNEAQ (reference sequence). CDR3 length equals 17 residues. The time point: pretreatment peripheral blood. Patients in the study were battling locally advanced or metastatic urothelial carcinoma. A total of 1 to 8 samples per patient were collected pretreatment and on-treatment. This clonotype originated in a man aged 55 to 70 with urothelial cancer. The sequencing used PBMCs, collected around atezolizumab (anti-PD-L1) treatment. The chain uses TRBV7-9 and TRBJ2-1; 8 bases are a match to TRBD2. The DNA of the CDR3 is TGTGCCAGCAGCGGCACCCCGGGAAGCGGGGGTCATAATGAGCAGTTCTTC. It is translated as CASSGTPGSGGHNEQFF.